The clone carrying this T cell receptor beta chain has just a few counts. Its target is not known. The ends were cut back, 5 bases at V and 5 bases at J, with 17 bases in the middle. CDR3 size: 15 residues. Germline V CDR1 and CDR2: SGHAT, FQNNGV. The record originates from a study of cytomegalovirus exposure and HLA in healthy donors. Regarding the study as a whole: Most subjects had HLA-A and HLA-B alleles reportedly predicted accurately by TCR beta sequences.

The PCR ran on 60 Vbeta and 13 Jbeta primers. Repertoires were generated with immunoSEQ multiplex PCR, while TCRdb's copy carries only in-frame clones and drops some. This table has under 120,000 clones, about 70% appearing once. Material: PBMCs. This clonotype originated in a man in his forties or fifties in good health and CMV-seropositive. This rearrangement joins TRBV11-2 to TRBJ2-3, with D maybe TRBD1 (5 bases). This CDR3 is CASSPRQPPQDTQYF. DNA for the CDR3: TGTGCCAGCAGCCCCCGACAGCCTCCACAAGATACGCAGTATTTT.